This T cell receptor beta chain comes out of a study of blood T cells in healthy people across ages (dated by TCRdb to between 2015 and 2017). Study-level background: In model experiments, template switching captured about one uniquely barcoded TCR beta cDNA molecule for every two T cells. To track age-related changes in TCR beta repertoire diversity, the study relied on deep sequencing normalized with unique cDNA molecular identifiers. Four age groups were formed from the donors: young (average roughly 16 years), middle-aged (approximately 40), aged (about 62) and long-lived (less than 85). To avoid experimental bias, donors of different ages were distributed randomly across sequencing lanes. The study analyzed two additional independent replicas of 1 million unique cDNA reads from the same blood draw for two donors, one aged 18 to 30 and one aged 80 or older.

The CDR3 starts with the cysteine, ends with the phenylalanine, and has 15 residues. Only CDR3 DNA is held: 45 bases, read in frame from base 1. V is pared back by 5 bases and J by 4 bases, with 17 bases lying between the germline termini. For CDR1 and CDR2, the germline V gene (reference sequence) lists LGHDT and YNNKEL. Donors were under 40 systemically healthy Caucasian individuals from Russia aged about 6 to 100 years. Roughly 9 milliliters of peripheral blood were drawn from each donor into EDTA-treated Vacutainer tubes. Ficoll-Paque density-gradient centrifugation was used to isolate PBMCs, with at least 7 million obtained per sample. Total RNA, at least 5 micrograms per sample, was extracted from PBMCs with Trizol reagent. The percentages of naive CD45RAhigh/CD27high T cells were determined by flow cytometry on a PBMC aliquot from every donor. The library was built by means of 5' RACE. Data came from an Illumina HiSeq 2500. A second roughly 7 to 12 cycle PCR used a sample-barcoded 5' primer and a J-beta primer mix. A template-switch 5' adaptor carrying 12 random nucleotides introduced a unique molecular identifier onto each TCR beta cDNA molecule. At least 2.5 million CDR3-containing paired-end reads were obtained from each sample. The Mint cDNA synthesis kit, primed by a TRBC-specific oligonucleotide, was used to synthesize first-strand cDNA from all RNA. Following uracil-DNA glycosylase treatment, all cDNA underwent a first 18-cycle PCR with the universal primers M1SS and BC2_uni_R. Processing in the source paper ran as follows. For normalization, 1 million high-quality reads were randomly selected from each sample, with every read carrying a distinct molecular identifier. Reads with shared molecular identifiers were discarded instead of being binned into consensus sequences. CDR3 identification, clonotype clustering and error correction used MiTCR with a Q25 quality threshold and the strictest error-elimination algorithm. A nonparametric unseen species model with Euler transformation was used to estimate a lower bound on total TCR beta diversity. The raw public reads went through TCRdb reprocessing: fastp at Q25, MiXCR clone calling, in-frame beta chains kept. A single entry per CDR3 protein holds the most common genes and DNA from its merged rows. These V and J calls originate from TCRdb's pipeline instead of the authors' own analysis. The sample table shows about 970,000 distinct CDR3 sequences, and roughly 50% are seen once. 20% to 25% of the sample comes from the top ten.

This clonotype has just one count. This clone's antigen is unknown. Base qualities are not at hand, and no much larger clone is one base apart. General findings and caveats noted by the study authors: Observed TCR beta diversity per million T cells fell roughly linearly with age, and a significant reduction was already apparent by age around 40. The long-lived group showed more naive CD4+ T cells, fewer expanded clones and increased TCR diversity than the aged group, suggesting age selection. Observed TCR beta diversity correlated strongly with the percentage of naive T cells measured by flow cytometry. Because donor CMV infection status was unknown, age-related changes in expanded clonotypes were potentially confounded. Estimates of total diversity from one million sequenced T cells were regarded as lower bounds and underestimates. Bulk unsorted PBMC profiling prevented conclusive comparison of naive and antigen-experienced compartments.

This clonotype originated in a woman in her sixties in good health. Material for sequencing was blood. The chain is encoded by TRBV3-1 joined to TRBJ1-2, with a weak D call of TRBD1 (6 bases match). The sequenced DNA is TGTGCCAGCAGCGCTTATTCTGGGGGCGTCTATGGCTACACCTTC. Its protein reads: CASSAYSGGVYGYTF.